The entry below gives a single T cell receptor (beta chain) sequence along with its context. As for treatment: about 20 received Ad26.COV2.S at low or high dose, single or two shots; 5 received placebo; per-sample allocation not given. Day 63 after the first injection of vaccine or placebo was the sampling time. The sample came from a Boston adult aged 18-55 years. An Ad26 vector carrying the Wuhan-strain SARS-CoV-2 spike served as the vaccine. Here immunoSEQ multiplex PCR was the method, and the copy in TCRdb shows in-frame clones only, minus some. The table has over 400,000 clones, 90% seen once. This record comes from a study of Ad26.COV2.S vaccination and SARS-CoV-2 variants. Study-level information: Intramuscular Ad26.COV2.S doses were given once or twice, 56 days apart.

Germline V gene lookup returns CDR1 SGHAT and CDR2 FQNNGV. V was clipped by 1 base and J by 4 bases, with 14 bases between them. The CDR3 is made up of 15 amino acids. This TCR was recovered from a person aged 18-65 years who received the Ad26.COV2.S COVID-19 vaccine or a placebo. This chain links TRBV11-2 with TRBJ2-7; perhaps TRBD1 as D (6 bases). Here the sequenced sample was peripheral blood, taken in a trial of Ad26.COV2.S vaccine versus placebo. Written as DNA, the CDR3 is TGTGCCAGCAGCTTAGGTCCGGGACAACGATACGAGCAGTACTTC. Its translation is CASSLGPGQRYEQYF.